This record looks at one T cell receptor beta chain sequence and its context. Here immunoSEQ multiplex PCR was the method, and the copy in TCRdb shows in-frame clones only, minus some. Counted here are 150,000 to 200,000 clones, around 93% occurring once; the ten biggest clones make up about 4.4%. The sample comes from a study of T cell responses to AZD1222 COVID-19 vaccine. Trimming stripped 3 bases from V and 7 bases from J, with 14 bases between. The CDR3 runs to 14 residues. The V gene's germline CDR1 is SGHRS and CDR2 YFSETQ. The chain uses TRBV5-1 and TRBJ2-1; perhaps TRBD1 as D (5 bases). This specimen consisted of peripheral blood, obtained on day 0 of AZD1222 vaccination. The sequence derives from an adult in good health. This CDR3 is CASSSRVDNNEQFF. CDR3 bases: TGCGCCAGCAGCTCCAGGGTAGACAATAATGAGCAGTTCTTC.